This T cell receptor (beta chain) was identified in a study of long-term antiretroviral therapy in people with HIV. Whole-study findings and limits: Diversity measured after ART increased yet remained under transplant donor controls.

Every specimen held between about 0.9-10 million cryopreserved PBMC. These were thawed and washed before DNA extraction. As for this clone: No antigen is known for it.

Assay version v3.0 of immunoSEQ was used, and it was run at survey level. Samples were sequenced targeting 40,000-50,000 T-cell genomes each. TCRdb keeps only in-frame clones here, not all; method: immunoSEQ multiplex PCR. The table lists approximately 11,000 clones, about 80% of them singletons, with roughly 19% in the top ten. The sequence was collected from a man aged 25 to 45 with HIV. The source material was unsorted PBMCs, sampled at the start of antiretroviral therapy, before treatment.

The CDR3, as DNA: TGTGCCAGCTCGCCCGGACAGGGGGCGGGCTACACCTTC. It is translated as CASSPGQGAGYTF. The chain links TRBV18 to TRBJ1-2; TRBD1 matches 11 bases. V lost 6 bases, J lost 8 bases, and 5 bases stayed unmatched. Germline CDR1 and CDR2: KGHSH and LQKENI. The CDR3 length is 13 residues.